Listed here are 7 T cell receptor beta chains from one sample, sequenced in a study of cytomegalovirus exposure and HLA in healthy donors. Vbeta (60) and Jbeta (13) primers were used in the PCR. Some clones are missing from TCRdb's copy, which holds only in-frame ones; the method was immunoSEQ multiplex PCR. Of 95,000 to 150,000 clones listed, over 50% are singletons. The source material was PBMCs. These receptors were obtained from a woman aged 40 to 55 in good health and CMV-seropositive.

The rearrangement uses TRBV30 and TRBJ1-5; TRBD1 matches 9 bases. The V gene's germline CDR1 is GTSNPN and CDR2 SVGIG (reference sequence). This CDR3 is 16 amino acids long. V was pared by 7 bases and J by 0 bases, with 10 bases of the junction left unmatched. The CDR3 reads CASSTGGSDSNQPQHF. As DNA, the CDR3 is TGTGCCTCTAGCACAGGGGGCTCTGATAGCAATCAGCCCCAGCATTTT.

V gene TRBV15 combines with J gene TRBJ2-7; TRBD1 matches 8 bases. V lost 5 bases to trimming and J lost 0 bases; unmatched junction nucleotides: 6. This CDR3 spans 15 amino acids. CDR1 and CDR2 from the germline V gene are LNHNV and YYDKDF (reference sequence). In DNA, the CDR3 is TGTGCCACCAGCGCGGACAGGGCCGGCTCCTACGAGCAGTACTTC. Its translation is CATSADRAGSYEQYF. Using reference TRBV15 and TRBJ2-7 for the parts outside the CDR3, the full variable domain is DAMVIQNPRYQVTQFGKPVTLSCSQTLNHNVMYWYQQKSSQAPKLLFHYYDKDFNNEADTPDNFQSRRPNTSFCFLDIRSPGLGDTAMYLCATSADRAGSYEQYFGPGTRLTVT.

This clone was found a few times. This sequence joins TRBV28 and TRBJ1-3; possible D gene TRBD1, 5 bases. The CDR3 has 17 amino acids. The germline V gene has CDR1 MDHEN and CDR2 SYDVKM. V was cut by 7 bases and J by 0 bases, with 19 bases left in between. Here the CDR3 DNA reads TGTGCCAGCACCCCTTTGTGGCAGGGATTCTCTGGAAACACCATATATTTT. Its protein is CASTPLWQGFSGNTIYF.

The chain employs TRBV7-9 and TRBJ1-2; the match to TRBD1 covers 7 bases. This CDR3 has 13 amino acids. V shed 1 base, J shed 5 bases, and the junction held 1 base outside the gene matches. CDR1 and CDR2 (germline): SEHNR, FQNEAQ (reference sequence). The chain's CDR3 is CASSLGDSYGYTF. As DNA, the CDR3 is TGTGCCAGCAGCTTAGGGGACAGTTATGGCTACACCTTC.

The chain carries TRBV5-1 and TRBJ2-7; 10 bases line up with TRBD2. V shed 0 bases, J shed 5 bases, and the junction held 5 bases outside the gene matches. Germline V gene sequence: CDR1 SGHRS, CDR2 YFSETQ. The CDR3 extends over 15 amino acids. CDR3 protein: CASSLGTSGLDEQYF. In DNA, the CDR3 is TGCGCCAGCAGCTTGGGGACTAGCGGCCTTGACGAGCAGTACTTC.

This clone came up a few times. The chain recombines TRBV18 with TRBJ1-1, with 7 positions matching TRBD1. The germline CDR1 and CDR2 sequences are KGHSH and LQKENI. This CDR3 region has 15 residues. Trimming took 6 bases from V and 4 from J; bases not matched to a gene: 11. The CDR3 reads CASSLTGVAFTEAFF. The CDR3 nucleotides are TGTGCCAGCTCTCTTACAGGGGTAGCCTTCACTGAAGCTTTCTTT.

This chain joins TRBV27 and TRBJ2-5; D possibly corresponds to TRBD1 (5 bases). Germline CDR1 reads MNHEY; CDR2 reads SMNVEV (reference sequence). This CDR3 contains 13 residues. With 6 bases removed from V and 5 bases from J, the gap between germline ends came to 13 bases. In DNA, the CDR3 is TGTGCCAGCAGCCTAGACAGCCGTGAGACCCAGTACTTC. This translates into CASSLDSRETQYF.